These 13 T cell receptor beta chains were sequenced from one sample in a study of OX40 agonist ivuxolimab in advanced cancers. TCRdb keeps only in-frame clones here, not all; method: immunoSEQ multiplex PCR. Found here are approximately 50,000 clones, about 93% of them singletons; the top ten hold around 19%. This specimen consisted of CD4+ or CD8+ T cells sorted from blood, obtained in a trial of the OX40 agonist ivuxolimab. The receptors here all came from an adult with an advanced solid tumor such as melanoma, head and neck, liver or kidney cancer.

The V and J genes are TRBV27 and TRBJ2-1; 10 bases line up with TRBD2. CDR3 size: 13 residues. Trimming at V came to 5 bases and at J to 7 bases, leaving 2 bases not matched to a gene. Per the germline V gene, CDR1 is MNHEY and CDR2 is SMNVEV (reference sequence). This chain's CDR3 is CASSSGRGNEQFF. In DNA, the CDR3 is TGTGCCAGCAGTAGCGGGAGGGGGAATGAGCAGTTCTTC.

This clone was recorded once. V gene TRBV27 combines with J gene TRBJ2-7; D is ambiguous. Trimming removed 3 bases at V and 2 bases at J, with 5 bases between. The CDR3 extends over 12 amino acids. Per the germline V gene, CDR1 is MNHEY and CDR2 is SMNVEV (reference sequence). The CDR3, as DNA: TGTGCCAGCAGTTTCGGAACCTACGAGCAGTACTTC. Protein sequence: CASSFGTYEQYF.

The chain recombines TRBV16 with TRBJ2-1, with 7 bases aligning to TRBD1. V trimming: 3 bases; J trimming: 4 bases; junction bases outside the gene matches: 3. Germline assignment: CDR1 KGHSY and CDR2 FQNENV. CDR3 length: 14 amino acids. CDR3 nucleotides: TGTGCCAGCAGCCAGGGACAGCCTTACAATGAGCAGTTCTTC. Protein: CASSQGQPYNEQFF.

The rearrangement joins TRBV29-1 to TRBJ1-2; weak D call: TRBD1 (6 bases). The length of the CDR3 is 12 residues. Trimming left V 3 bases short and J 5 bases short, with 10 bases between. Germline V gives CDR1 SQVTM, CDR2 ANQGSEA. The CDR3 DNA sequence: TGCAGCGTTGATGGACAGTATTATGGCTACACCTTC. This sequence encodes CSVDGQYYGYTF.

The CDR3 DNA sequence: TGCGCCAGCCCTATAGTAGGGGCAGATAATCAGCCCCAGCATTTT. It encodes CASPIVGADNQPQHF. The gene calls are TRBV23-1 and TRBJ1-5; perhaps TRBD1 as D (5 bases). TRBV23-1 is filed as an ORF, its function uncertain. Trimming took off 8 bases at V and 4 bases at J, with 18 bases between the two ends. This CDR3 has 15 residues.

This clone was detected only a few times. The rearrangement joins TRBV6-4 to TRBJ2-2; D is ambiguous. Germline V gives CDR1 MRHNA, CDR2 SNTAGT. The V end was cut by 2 bases, the J end by 0 bases, with 1 base between. The CDR3 covers 13 residues. This CDR3 is CASSDTNTGELFF. In DNA, the CDR3 is TGTGCCAGCAGTGACACGAACACCGGGGAGCTGTTTTTT.

This chain uses TRBV7-9 with TRBJ2-7; 9 bases fit TRBD2. Losses at the gene ends were 2 bases for V and 6 bases for J; bases not matched to a gene: 8. In germline, CDR1 is SEHNR, CDR2 FQNEAQ (reference sequence). This CDR3 region has 15 residues. The CDR3, as DNA: TGTGCCAGCAGCTTACGGGTGGATAGCGGGAGCGAGCAGTACTTC. This translates into CASSLRVDSGSEQYF.

This chain joins TRBV6-5 and TRBJ2-3, with 8 bases identical to TRBD1. V shed 6 bases and J 6 bases; nucleotides not matched to a gene: 11. CDR3 length: 15 residues. In germline, CDR1 is MNHEY, CDR2 SVGAGI. The CDR3 DNA is TGTGCCAGCAGGGGGTGGACAGGGTGGGACGATACGCAGTATTTT. This sequence encodes CASRGWTGWDDTQYF.

The sample holds a few counts of this clone. J is TRBJ1-1 and V is TRBV7-9, with D unclear. Germline V gene sequence: CDR1 SEHNR, CDR2 FQNEAQ (reference sequence). With 8 bases removed from V and 1 base from J, the gap between germline ends came to 8 bases. The CDR3 has 12 amino acids. The CDR3 DNA reads as TGTGCCAGCTGGACCTCGAACACTGAAGCTTTCTTT. Its protein is CASWTSNTEAFF.

The chain couples TRBV7-9 to TRBJ1-5; no definite D call. Germline loops: CDR1 SEHNR, CDR2 FQNEAQ (reference sequence). This CDR3 has 12 residues. V was shortened by 2 bases and J by 8 bases, with 7 bases between the two germline ends. The DNA for the CDR3 is TGTGCCAGCAGCTTACGGGAGAAGCCCCAGCATTTT. It encodes CASSLREKPQHF.

V and J are TRBV4-3 and TRBJ2-7; 10 nucleotides agree with TRBD1. The CDR3 runs 16 residues. The germline V gene encodes CDR1 LGHNA and CDR2 YSLEER. V lost 0 bases, J lost 4 bases, and 6 bases stayed unmatched. The CDR3 spells CASSQDFGTGDYEQYF. The CDR3 coding sequence is TGCGCCAGCAGCCAAGATTTCGGGACAGGGGATTACGAGCAGTACTTC.

This clone appeared a few times. V usage is TRBV28 and J usage is TRBJ1-5; a possible D gene is TRBD1 (6 bases). V was cut by 6 bases and J by 4 bases, with 16 bases left in between. Germline V CDR1 and CDR2: MDHEN, SYDVKM. This CDR3 is 15 amino acids long. CDR3 nucleotide sequence: TGTGCCAGCAGCACACAGGGTAGTGGTAATCAGCCCCAGCATTTT. Its translation is CASSTQGSGNQPQHF.

The rearrangement joins TRBV18 to TRBJ2-5; TRBD1 is a possible D gene (6 bases). Germline V lookup: CDR1 KGHSH, CDR2 LQKENI. Trimming shortened V by 4 bases and J by 2 bases, and 14 bases separated the two germline ends. This CDR3 region has 15 residues. CDR3: CASSRRQDVQETQYF. Here the CDR3 DNA reads TGTGCCAGCTCACGGAGACAGGACGTACAAGAGACCCAGTACTTC.